These 23 T cell receptor beta chains were sequenced from one sample in a study of control samples from healthy donors and cancer patients. Clones were sequenced by immunoSEQ multiplex PCR, and TCRdb holds only the in-frame ones, with some missing. The sample consists of 150,000 or so clones, about 94% of them appearing once. Sequenced material: blood. The receptors here all came from a middle-aged man in good health.

V gene TRBV6-5 combines with J gene TRBJ2-5, with D perhaps TRBD1 (6 bases). V was pared by 5 bases and J by 5 bases, with 18 bases between. This CDR3 comprises 15 residues. Germline V gene data show CDR1 as MNHEY and CDR2 as SVGAGI. CDR3 region: CASSTGTRRRETQYF. In DNA form, the CDR3 reads TGTGCCAGCAGTACCGGGACAAGGCGAAGGGAGACCCAGTACTTC.

This chain uses TRBV5-1 with TRBJ2-7; D could derive from TRBD1 or TRBD2 (5 bases each). The ends were cut back, 4 bases at V and 7 bases at J, with 24 bases in the middle. The CDR3 is made up of 16 amino acids. Germline V gene sequence: CDR1 SGHRS, CDR2 YFSETQ. DNA for the CDR3: TGCGCCAGCAGCCGCACAGTCGGGACGAGTGAGAGGGAGCAGTACTTC. Its protein product is CASSRTVGTSEREQYF.

The chain uses TRBV27 and TRBJ1-6; D unresolved. The length of the CDR3 is 15 residues. Germline loops: CDR1 MNHEY, CDR2 SMNVEV (reference sequence). The germline V and J ends were trimmed by 7 bases and 10 bases, with 20 bases remaining between them. CDR3 coding DNA: TGTGCCAGCACCCCCCGGAGGGATGCCCAATCACCCCTCCACTTT. Protein sequence: CASTPRRDAQSPLHF.

V is TRBV11-2 and J is TRBJ1-4, with unresolved D. V was clipped by 5 bases and J by 8 bases, with 12 bases between them. Germline loops: CDR1 SGHAT, CDR2 FQNNGV. The CDR3 spans 13 residues. CDR3 nucleotides: TGTGCCAGCAGCCAGACGCAAGAGGAAAAACTGTTTTTT. As protein: CASSQTQEEKLFF.

The chain links TRBV4-1 to TRBJ2-7, with D perhaps TRBD2 (5 bases). The germline V gene has CDR1 MGHRA and CDR2 YSYEKL. The CDR3 consists of 14 residues. V was trimmed by 3 bases and J by 3 bases, leaving 12 bases between them. CDR3: CASSQRAGYYEQYF. In DNA, the CDR3 is TGCGCCAGCAGCCAGAGGGCAGGCTACTACGAGCAGTACTTC.

Details on this clone: This specimen includes other DNA sequences encoding the same CDR3. V gene TRBV28 combines with J gene TRBJ1-5; D gene ambiguous. V was trimmed by 4 bases and J by 1 base, leaving 8 bases between them. CDR1 is MDHEN, CDR2 SYDVKM, per germline. There are 14 residues in the CDR3. As DNA, the CDR3 is TGTGCCAGCAGTTCCCCGTCGAGCAATCAGCCCCAGCATTTT. It is translated as CASSSPSSNQPQHF. The variable domain in full, with the rest retrieved from reference TRBV28 and TRBJ1-5, is DVKVTQSSRYLVKRTGEKVFLECVQDMDHENMFWYRQDPGLGLRLIYFSYDVKMKEKGDIPEGYSVSREKKERFSLILESASTNQTSMYLCASSSPSSNQPQHFGDGTRLSIL.

The V and J genes are TRBV5-1 and TRBJ1-4; D is ambiguous. CDR3 length: 15 residues. V gave up 0 bases and J gave up 7 bases, with 13 bases separating them. Germline V CDR1 and CDR2: SGHRS, YFSETQ. For the CDR3, the DNA is TGCGCCAGCAGCTTGGCCGGTGGAGGAGGTGAAAAACTGTTTTTT. It specifies CASSLAGGGGEKLFF.

This clone has just one count. The V gene is TRBV6-5, the J gene TRBJ1-2, with D unclear. The CDR3 spans 13 residues. CDR1 is MNHEY, CDR2 SVGAGI, per germline. Trimming removed 5 bases at V and 8 bases at J, with 15 bases between. The CDR3 region has the DNA TGTGCCAGCAGTCACCAGGTTACGGGGGGCTACACCTTC. Translating gives CASSHQVTGGYTF.

The table lists this clone with a count of one. V and J are TRBV28 and TRBJ2-3, with TRBD1 matching over 8 bases. The germline gives CDR1 MDHEN, CDR2 SYDVKM. With V trimmed by 6 bases and J by 1 base, 12 bases remained unmatched. The CDR3 covers 17 residues. The CDR3 loop reads CASSIPQGARGTDTQYF. The DNA for the CDR3 is TGTGCCAGCAGCATCCCCCAGGGGGCGCGGGGCACAGATACGCAGTATTTT.

The chain joins TRBV19 to TRBJ1-1, with D tentatively TRBD1 (5 bases). This CDR3 comprises 16 residues. Germline CDR1 reads LNHDA; CDR2 reads SQIVND (reference sequence). The ends were cut back, 0 bases at V and 3 bases at J, with 14 bases in the middle. CDR3 in DNA: TGTGCCAGTAGTATAGATCTTTGGGGGGGGGACACTGAAGCTTTCTTT. Its protein is CASSIDLWGGDTEAFF.

This rearrangement joins TRBV28 to TRBJ1-2; 7 nucleotides match TRBD1. This CDR3 is 14 amino acids long. Germline lookup yields CDR1 MDHEN and CDR2 SYDVKM. V trimming: 7 bases; J trimming: 8 bases; junction bases outside the gene matches: 13. CDR3 sequence (DNA): TGTGCCAGCATTGAACAGGGGAAGGTAAAGGGCTACACCTTC. Its translation: CASIEQGKVKGYTF.

The chain links TRBV19 to TRBJ1-5; D not resolved. Germline-derived CDR1 and CDR2 are LNHDA and SQIVND (reference sequence). Trimming shortened V by 7 bases and J by 0 bases, and 13 bases separated the two germline ends. This CDR3 comprises 15 residues. DNA of the CDR3: TGTGCCAGTACCACCCAGGAGAGTAGCAATCAGCCCCAGCATTTT. As protein: CASTTQESSNQPQHF.

V usage is TRBV2 and J usage is TRBJ1-4; 8 bases align to TRBD1. The CDR3 is 17 amino acids. The germline CDR1 and CDR2 sequences are SNHLY and FYNNEI. With V trimmed by 2 bases and J by 3 bases, 8 bases remained unmatched. The CDR3 nucleotides are TGTGCCAGCAGTGAACCCCCAGACAGGGGAGCTAATGAAAAACTGTTTTTT. The encoded protein is CASSEPPDRGANEKLFF.

The chain employs TRBV3-1 (or the pseudogene TRBV3-2) and TRBJ2-3; 8 positions match TRBD2. The CDR3 is 17 residues long. Germline trimming cut 8 bases from V and 6 bases from J; bases unmatched to any gene: 19. Looked up from germline, CDR1 is LGHDT and CDR2 is YNNKEL (reference sequence). Here the CDR3 reads CASPQVPGAGGWDTQYF. The CDR3 nucleotides read TGTGCCAGCCCCCAAGTCCCCGGGGCGGGGGGATGGGATACGCAGTATTTT.

The chain couples TRBV2 to TRBJ2-3; 10 bases map to TRBD1. CDR1 and CDR2 (germline): SNHLY, FYNNEI. V dropped 6 bases and J dropped 1; count of bases not matched to a gene: 4. CDR3 length: 15 residues. CDR3 nucleotide sequence: TGTGCCAGCAGAGCGGGACAGGGGCGCACAGATACGCAGTATTTT. As protein: CASRAGQGRTDTQYF.

The chain has TRBV18 and TRBJ1-6; the match to TRBD1 covers 9 bases. Germline CDR1 and CDR2: KGHSH and LQKENI. The V segment lost 1 base and the J segment 8 bases; nucleotides outside the gene matches: 3. The CDR3 runs 15 residues. This CDR3 is CASSPLGQGYSPLHF. CDR3 coding DNA: TGTGCCAGCTCACCACTGGGACAGGGTTATTCACCCCTCCACTTT.

This clone has only one observation. Other DNA sequences in this specimen translate into the identical CDR3. The chain employs TRBV18 and TRBJ1-1; 7 bases agree with TRBD1. The J segment lost 0 bases and the V segment lost 3 bases, leaving 4 bases of the junction unmatched. CDR1 KGHSH and CDR2 LQKENI come from the germline V gene. There are 15 residues in the CDR3. The CDR3 sequence: CASSPTGQMNTEAFF. Here the CDR3 DNA reads TGTGCCAGCTCACCCACGGGACAGATGAACACTGAAGCTTTCTTT.

This chain connects TRBV11-2 to TRBJ2-3, with TRBD1 matching 8 bases. Losses at the gene ends were 5 bases for V and 6 bases for J; bases not matched to a gene: 16. CDR1 SGHAT and CDR2 FQNNGV come from the germline V gene. The length of the CDR3 is 17 residues. CDR3 loop: CASSPVGFVRGRDTQYF. For the CDR3, the DNA is TGTGCCAGCAGCCCTGTCGGATTCGTCAGGGGGCGGGATACGCAGTATTTT.

The gene calls are TRBV7-2 and TRBJ2-1; 7 nucleotides line up with TRBD1. Per the germline V gene, CDR1 is SGHTA and CDR2 is FQGNSA. The trim removed 1 base at V and 8 bases at J, leaving 14 bases unmatched. The CDR3 extends over 17 amino acids. The CDR3 DNA follows: TGTGCCAGCAGCTTAGTGATCGGGCAGGGGGTATTGGATGAGCAGTTCTTC. Residues: CASSLVIGQGVLDEQFF.

V gene TRBV6-5 combines with J gene TRBJ1-6; 7 nucleotides line up with TRBD1. V was pared by 6 bases and J by 9 bases, with 8 bases of the junction left unmatched. Germline CDR1 MNHEY, CDR2 SVGAGI. The CDR3 runs to 14 residues. Written as DNA, the CDR3 is TGTGCCAGCAGCTTACAACAGGGGCGTTCACCCCTCCACTTT. Its protein product is CASSLQQGRSPLHF.

The rearrangement uses TRBV7-9 and TRBJ2-3, with TRBD1 as a possible D gene (6 bases). The V gene lost 5 bases and the J gene lost 9 bases, with 21 bases spanning the gap. The CDR3 length is 15 residues. Germline CDR1 and CDR2: SEHNR and FQNEAQ (reference sequence). This CDR3 reads CASSMSPDRSSTQYF. For the CDR3, the DNA is TGTGCCAGCAGCATGTCACCCGACAGGTCTTCGACGCAGTATTTT.

V usage is TRBV27 and J usage is TRBJ1-1; D is possibly TRBD1 (5 bases). Germline CDR1 MNHEY, CDR2 SMNVEV (reference sequence). The CDR3 spans 16 residues. V lost 9 bases and J 1 base, leaving 21 bases between the germline ends. The CDR3 nucleotides read TGTGCCAGTCTTCCACGCGACCCGGGACCGAACACTGAAGCTTTCTTT. This encodes CASLPRDPGPNTEAFF.

The chain is built from TRBV11-2 and TRBJ1-2; perhaps TRBD1 as D (5 bases). Deletions cut 5 bases from V and 7 bases from J, with 17 bases between. Germline-derived CDR1 and CDR2 are SGHAT and FQNNGV. The CDR3 covers 14 residues. The DNA for the CDR3 is TGTGCCAGCAGCCTTCGATGGGACGGTTTTGGCTACACCTTC. This sequence encodes CASSLRWDGFGYTF.